These 7 T cell receptor beta chains share one sample of origin, sequenced in a study of glioma-infiltrating T cells. TCR alpha and beta CDR3 regions were amplified from RNA using iRepertoire nested multiplex PCR. MiXCR, applied by TCRdb to the multiplex PCR reads, yields one record per CDR3 protein. The sample holds more than 350,000 distinct CDR3 sequences, around 38% seen once. Sequenced material: glioma tissue, nonneoplastic brain tissue, or PBMCs (not recorded which). Receptors were obtained from a human donor with low-grade glioma or glioblastoma, undergoing nonglioma brain surgery, or in good health (not recorded which).

This clonotype was found a few times. The chain carries TRBV4-3 and TRBJ1-5; D remains unclear. CDR3 length: 13 residues. CDR1 is LGHNA and CDR2 is YSLEER in the germline V gene. V was shortened by 0 bases and J by 9 bases, with 9 bases between the two germline ends. The CDR3: CASSQEAQGPQHF. The CDR3 region has the DNA TGCGCCAGCAGCCAAGAAGCTCAAGGGCCCCAGCATTTT.

This clonotype occurred a few times. V and J are TRBV4-1 and TRBJ2-3; D unclear. Germline-derived CDR1 and CDR2 are MGHRA and YSYEKL. With 0 bases removed from V and 2 bases from J, the gap between germline ends came to 9 bases. The CDR3 is 15 residues long. DNA of the CDR3: TGCGCCAGCAGCCAAGAACCAGGAAACACAGATACGCAGTATTTT. It encodes CASSQEPGNTDTQYF.

In its sample, this clonotype was seen many times. The J gene is TRBJ1-2, the V gene TRBV7-2; D unclear. This CDR3 is built from 13 residues. V lost 1 base and J lost 7, with 10 bases in between. In germline, CDR1 is SGHTA, CDR2 FQGNSA. CDR3 residues: CASSLVGVGGYTF. CDR3 DNA sequence: TGTGCCAGCAGCTTAGTAGGTGTTGGTGGCTACACCTTC.

This clonotype was counted many times. The genes are TRBV6-1 and TRBJ1-5, with a weak D call TRBD1 (6 bases). CDR3 length: 17 amino acids. Germline values: CDR1 MNHNS, CDR2 SASEGT. V was shortened by 6 bases and J by 3 bases, with 21 bases between the two germline ends. CDR3 amino acids: CASRGPGTQILNQPQHF. As DNA, the CDR3 is TGTGCCAGCAGGGGGCCTGGGACACAAATACTCAATCAGCCCCAGCATTTT.

As regards this clonotype: With a much larger clone just one base away, this may be a read error. The J gene is TRBJ2-7, the V gene TRBV28; 9 nucleotides align to TRBD2. This CDR3 contains 17 residues. Germline CDR1 reads MDHEN; CDR2 reads SYDVKM. Losses at the gene ends were 10 bases for V and 7 bases for J; bases not matched to a gene: 23. In DNA, the CDR3 is TGTGCCACCGCTTATCGTCAGGGGGGGGCTAGCGGGATAGAGCAGTACTTC. This gives the protein CATAYRQGGASGIEQYF.

This sequence joins TRBV20-1 and TRBJ1-3; D call uncertain. The V end lost 1 base, the J end lost 4 bases, and 14 bases lay between the germline ends. The CDR3 has 15 amino acids. Germline values: CDR1 DFQATT, CDR2 SNEGSKA (reference sequence). CDR3 nucleotides: TGCAGTGCTAGAGGTTGGCAGATCAGGGGAAACACCATATATTTT. As protein: CSARGWQIRGNTIYF.

J is TRBJ2-5 and V is TRBV11-2; unclear D gene. Germline V lookup: CDR1 SGHAT, CDR2 FQNNGV. V lost 3 bases to trimming and J lost 6 bases, with 17 bases between them. The CDR3 contains 15 residues. The CDR3 loop reads CASSFIPAHPQTQYF. The CDR3 region has the DNA TGTGCCAGCAGCTTTATCCCAGCCCACCCCCAGACCCAGTACTTC. Full variable domain (remainder filled in from reference TRBV11-2 and TRBJ2-5): EAGVAQSPRYKIIEKRQSVAFWCNPISGHATLYWYQQILGQGPKLLIQFQNNGVVDDSQLPKDRFSAERLKGVDSTLKIQPAKLEDSAVYLCASSFIPAHPQTQYFGPGTRLLVL.